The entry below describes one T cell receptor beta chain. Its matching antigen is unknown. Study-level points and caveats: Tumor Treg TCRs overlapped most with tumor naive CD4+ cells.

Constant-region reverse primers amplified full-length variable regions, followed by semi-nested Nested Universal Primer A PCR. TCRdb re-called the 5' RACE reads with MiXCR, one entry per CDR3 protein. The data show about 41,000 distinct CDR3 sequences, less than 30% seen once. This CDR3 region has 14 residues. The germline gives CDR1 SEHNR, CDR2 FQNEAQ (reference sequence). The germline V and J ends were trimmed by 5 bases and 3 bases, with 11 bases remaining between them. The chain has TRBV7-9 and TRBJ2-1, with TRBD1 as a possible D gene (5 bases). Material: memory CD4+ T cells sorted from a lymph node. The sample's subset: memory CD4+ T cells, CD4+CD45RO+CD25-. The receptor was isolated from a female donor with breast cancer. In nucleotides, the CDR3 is TGTGCCAGCAGCGTCCTCAGGGACTACAATGAGCAGTTCTTC. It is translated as CASSVLRDYNEQFF.